A selection of T cell receptor beta chains follows, all from one sample in a study of blood T cell repertoires in COVID-19. This table comes from immunoSEQ multiplex PCR, and its TCRdb copy is limited to in-frame clones, with some not included. The sample has about 62,000 clones; 80% to 90% are singletons. The specimen sequenced was peripheral blood. The receptors here all came from a woman aged 55-69 years with COVID-19, enrolled during active disease. CDR3s include the opening cysteine and the closing phenylalanine or tryptophan. The D gene is left open where the match is weak. Where a row states a size, it is once, few, many or the class of an expanded clone; other rows omit it.

TRBV5-4	NA	once	TRBJ2-7	CASSFERDYEQYF	TGTGCCAGCAGCTTCGAGCGCGACTACGAGCAGTACTTC
TRBV14	NA	NA	TRBJ2-7	CASSQVSGLGEQYF	TGTGCCAGCAGCCAAGTATCAGGGTTGGGCGAGCAGTACTTC
TRBV5-4	NA	NA	TRBJ2-1	CAILSQGPYNEQFF	TGTGCCATCCTCAGTCAGGGCCCCTACAATGAGCAGTTCTTC
TRBV19	TRBD1	NA	TRBJ1-2	CASTPPGQAFRGYGYTF	TGTGCCAGTACCCCCCCGGGACAGGCTTTTAGGGGATATGGCTACACCTTC
TRBV5-4	NA	NA	TRBJ2-1	CASSLGGPSYNEQFF	TGTGCCAGCAGCTTAGGAGGGCCATCCTACAATGAGCAGTTCTTC
TRBV4-1	TRBD1	NA	TRBJ2-7	CASSQEGRTGGRDEQYF	TGCGCCAGCAGCCAAGAGGGCCGGACAGGGGGCCGTGACGAGCAGTACTTC
TRBV9	NA	NA	TRBJ1-1	CASSVLSGNTEAFF	TGTGCCAGCAGCGTACTTTCAGGGAACACTGAAGCTTTCTTT
TRBV10-3	NA	NA	TRBJ2-7	CAISERGSSYEQYF	TGTGCCATCAGTGAACGGGGGAGCTCCTACGAGCAGTACTTC
TRBV5-1	TRBD2	NA	TRBJ2-5	CASSLGASGRSQETQYF	TGCGCCAGCAGCTTGGGGGCTAGCGGGAGGTCACAAGAGACCCAGTACTTC
TRBV30	NA	once	TRBJ2-7	CAWSTPGTLSYEQYF	TGTGCCTGGAGTACACCCGGGACTCTCTCCTACGAGCAGTACTTC
TRBV19	NA	NA	TRBJ1-2	CASRAAANYGYTF	TGTGCCAGTAGGGCCGCAGCTAACTATGGCTACACCTTC
TRBV6-1	TRBD2	NA	TRBJ2-1	CASSEGLAGVYEQFF	TGTGCCAGCAGTGAAGGGCTAGCGGGAGTATATGAGCAGTTCTTC
TRBV27	NA	NA	TRBJ1-1	CASSLLLGQTEAFF	TGTGCCAGCAGTTTACTACTAGGCCAGACTGAAGCTTTCTTT
TRBV12-3/TRBV12-4	NA	NA	TRBJ1-5	CASSGSNQPQHF	TGTGCCAGCAGCGGTAGCAATCAGCCCCAGCATTTT
TRBV19	TRBD1	NA	TRBJ1-5	CASGVGTGDQPQHF	TGTGCCAGTGGGGTCGGGACAGGGGATCAGCCCCAGCATTTT
TRBV7-2	NA	NA	TRBJ1-5	CASSLSQDNQPQHF	TGTGCCAGCAGCTTAAGCCAGGACAATCAGCCCCAGCATTTT
TRBV24-1	TRBD1	NA	TRBJ2-2	CATSDPGQGRGELFF	TGTGCCACCAGTGACCCGGGACAGGGGCGCGGGGAGCTGTTTTTT
TRBV7-2	NA	NA	TRBJ2-5	CASSLPGQPTQYF	TGTGCCAGCAGCTTACCAGGACAGCCAACCCAGTACTTC
TRBV21-1	NA	NA	TRBJ1-5	CASSKSEGNQPQHF	TGTGCCAGCAGCAAGTCCGAGGGCAATCAGCCCCAGCATTTT
TRBV6-5	NA	NA	TRBJ2-7	CASNRDSSYEQYF	TGTGCCTCTAACCGTGACAGTTCCTACGAGCAGTACTTC
TRBV24-1	NA	NA	TRBJ1-2	CATSDPTGDQDYGYTF	TGTGCCACCAGTGATCCCACAGGTGATCAGGACTATGGCTACACCTTC
TRBV9	NA	NA	TRBJ2-1	CASSVNRGYNEQFF	TGTGCCAGCAGCGTAAATCGGGGCTACAATGAGCAGTTCTTC
TRBV27	NA	NA	TRBJ2-2	CASTTRLAPVDTGELFF	TGTGCCAGCACCACCCGGCTAGCCCCGGTGGACACCGGGGAGCTGTTTTTT
TRBV6-5	NA	NA	TRBJ1-1	CASGRDSTEAFF	TGTGCCAGCGGGCGGGATTCCACTGAAGCTTTCTTT
TRBV24-1	TRBD2	NA	TRBJ2-5	CATSDPMAGAVETQYF	TGTGCCACCAGTGATCCCATGGCGGGAGCGGTCGAGACCCAGTACTTC
TRBV5-8	NA	NA	TRBJ1-5	CASSLGQNDQPQHF	TGTGCCAGCAGCTTAGGACAGAATGATCAGCCCCAGCATTTT
TRBV7-9	NA	NA	TRBJ1-1	CASSSGHLNTEAFF	TGTGCCAGCAGCTCGGGACACTTGAACACTGAAGCTTTCTTT
TRBV4-3	TRBD1	once	TRBJ2-3	CASSQVLFGGQGGNTQYF	TGCGCCAGCAGCCAAGTCTTATTCGGGGGACAGGGGGGTAATACGCAGTATTTT
TRBV7-3	NA	NA	TRBJ2-3	CASSLLGSRADTQYF	TGTGCCAGCAGCTTATTAGGTTCGAGGGCAGATACGCAGTATTTT
TRBV29-1	NA	NA	TRBJ2-1	CSVEGTSLQGLSYNEQFF	TGCAGCGTTGAAGGGACTTCTTTACAAGGGCTCTCCTACAATGAGCAGTTCTTC
TRBV6-5	NA	NA	TRBJ2-3	CASSYLGEGGADTQYF	TGTGCCAGCAGTTACTTAGGGGAGGGGGGTGCAGATACGCAGTATTTT
TRBV21-1	NA	NA	TRBJ1-1	CASSRQGEGTEAFF	TGTGCCAGCAGCAGACAGGGTGAAGGCACTGAAGCTTTCTTT
TRBV27	NA	NA	TRBJ1-1	CASSRRGRNTEAFF	TGTGCCAGCAGCCGACGCGGGAGGAACACTGAAGCTTTCTTT
TRBV10-2	TRBD2	NA	TRBJ2-7	CASSERLAGTYEQYF	TGCGCCAGCAGTGAGCGGCTAGCGGGAACCTACGAGCAGTACTTC
TRBV14	TRBD1	NA	TRBJ2-7	CASSLGQGAYEQYF	TGTGCCAGCAGCCTGGGACAGGGGGCATACGAGCAGTACTTC
TRBV19	NA	NA	TRBJ2-1	CASSDTYNEQFF	TGTGCCAGTTCCGACACCTACAATGAGCAGTTCTTC
TRBV7-2	NA	NA	TRBJ1-4	CASSQGGVLGEKLFF	TGTGCCAGCAGCCAAGGGGGTGTCTTAGGTGAAAAACTGTTTTTT
TRBV5-5	NA	few	TRBJ1-2	CASSTPRGGLSDLANYGYTF	TGTGCCAGCAGCACACCCAGGGGCGGACTCTCCGACCTCGCTAACTATGGCTACACCTTC
TRBV7-9	TRBD1	NA	TRBJ1-5	CASSLVGRGTSNQPQHF	TGTGCCAGCAGCTTAGTTGGCAGGGGGACGAGCAATCAGCCCCAGCATTTT
TRBV20-1	TRBD1	once	TRBJ1-5	CSASGDRGPNQPQHF	TGCAGTGCTAGTGGGGACAGGGGGCCCAATCAGCCCCAGCATTTT
TRBV12-3/TRBV12-4	NA	NA	TRBJ2-7	CASSFRASYEQYF	TGTGCCAGCAGTTTCAGGGCCTCCTACGAGCAGTACTTC
TRBV5-4	NA	NA	TRBJ2-1	CASSPGGFQGINEQFF	TGTGCCAGCAGCCCGGGAGGTTTTCAGGGGATCAATGAGCAGTTCTTC
TRBV30	NA	NA	TRBJ1-5	CAWSYWRGAGNQPQHF	TGTGCCTGGAGCTATTGGAGGGGCGCGGGCAATCAGCCCCAGCATTTT
TRBV5-1	TRBD1	NA	TRBJ2-1	CASSAGTVAYNEQFF	TGCGCCAGCAGCGCCGGGACAGTGGCCTACAATGAGCAGTTCTTC
TRBV7-2	TRBD1	NA	TRBJ2-1	CASSTRDRGNEQFF	TGTGCCAGCAGCACGCGGGACAGGGGAAATGAGCAGTTCTTC
TRBV5-1	TRBD1	NA	TRBJ1-2	CASSRGQGGGYTF	TGCGCCAGCAGCCGGGGACAGGGTGGTGGCTACACCTTC
TRBV6-5	TRBD1	NA	TRBJ2-7	CASTYGDRSYEQYF	TGTGCCAGCACCTACGGGGACAGGTCCTACGAGCAGTACTTC
TRBV5-4	NA	NA	TRBJ2-2	CASSLARGRVDTGELFF	TGTGCCAGCAGCTTGGCCCGCGGTCGGGTGGACACCGGGGAGCTGTTTTTT
TRBV5-1	TRBD1	NA	TRBJ1-2	CASSPVGNGQGALYGYTF	TGCGCCAGCAGCCCGGTAGGGAATGGACAGGGGGCCCTCTATGGCTACACCTTC
TRBV29-1	TRBD1	NA	TRBJ2-5	CSAAHRQGKETQYF	TGCAGCGCAGCCCATCGACAGGGCAAAGAGACCCAGTACTTC
TRBV19	TRBD2	once	TRBJ2-7	CASSHGTSGFYEQYF	TGTGCCAGTAGCCATGGGACTAGCGGATTCTACGAGCAGTACTTC
TRBV4-2	NA	few	TRBJ1-2	CASSQETGLYYGYTF	TGTGCCAGCAGCCAAGAGACAGGACTCTACTATGGCTACACCTTC
TRBV30	NA	NA	TRBJ2-1	CAWSARVGIYNEQFF	TGTGCCTGGAGTGCGCGGGTGGGCATCTACAATGAGCAGTTCTTC
TRBV11-3	NA	NA	TRBJ2-2	CASSLVAGAGELFF	TGTGCCAGCAGCTTAGTCGCAGGGGCCGGGGAGCTGTTTTTT
TRBV10-3	TRBD1	NA	TRBJ1-6	CAISESRDSTPLHF	TGTGCCATCAGTGAATCTAGGGACAGCACACCCCTCCACTTT
TRBV30	TRBD1	NA	TRBJ1-2	CAWSAGGEVYGYTF	TGTGCCTGGAGCGCAGGGGGCGAGGTTTATGGCTACACCTTC
TRBV12-3/TRBV12-4	TRBD1	NA	TRBJ1-1	CATNTGGRNEAFF	TGTGCCACTAATACAGGGGGCCGTAATGAAGCTTTCTTT
TRBV11-1	TRBD2	NA	TRBJ2-7	CASSLGPGGQREQYF	TGTGCCAGCAGCTTAGGTCCGGGAGGGCAAAGGGAGCAGTACTTC
TRBV9	NA	once	TRBJ2-7	CASSAELLTYEQYF	TGTGCCAGCAGCGCCGAGCTATTAACCTACGAGCAGTACTTC
TRBV7-9	TRBD2	NA	TRBJ2-5	CASSPGLAGGQRVETQYF	TGTGCCAGCAGCCCTGGACTAGCGGGAGGGCAGAGGGTAGAGACCCAGTACTTC